This entry describes one TCR beta chain. The antigen this receptor binds is unknown. Qualities for individual bases were not recorded, and no much larger clone is one base off. In about 5 patients from the biomarker study, an additional sort separated CD25+CD127- cells out of the CD4+ cells. Peripheral blood and lesional scalp punch biopsies were obtained from patients with alopecia areata. PBMCs were separated by density centrifugation and stained for CD3, CD4 and CD8, after which CD4+ and CD8+ T cells were sorted on a FACSAria. Alopecia areata patients who were not treated were recruited through a multicenter biomarker study. These data belong to a study of CD8+ T cells in alopecia areata (dated by TCRdb to the late 2010s). Some background on the complete study: The study used high-throughput TCRbeta sequencing to examine T cell clonal expansion in alopecia areata, in both the C3H/HeJ mouse model and human patients. Scalp clonality was compared among normal scalp (n=4), patchy alopecia areata scalp (n=8), and alopecia totalis/universalis scalp (n=8). The RNA source kit depended on sample type: the PAXgene miRNA kit for fixed scalp, the miRNeasy kit for PBMCs, and the RNeasy kit for mouse skin. Human TCRbeta sequencing covered scalp tissue and sorted CD4+ and CD8+ peripheral blood T cells from patchy and totalis/universalis alopecia areata patients and healthy controls. TCRbeta CDR3 regions were amplified by immunoSEQ multiplex PCR with 35 Vbeta forward and 13 Jbeta reverse primers.

The method behind the library was the immunoSEQ multiplex PCR assay. RNA was extracted from all samples and reverse transcribed into cDNA as template for TCR sequencing. SuperScript III was used to make first-strand cDNA, primed with a 2:1 mix of oligo-dT and random hexamers. Amplification bias was assessed with a synthetic immune receptor repertoire, and residual bias was removed computationally. Concerning the study's data processing: Raw reads were preprocessed to remove errors, and CDR3 was defined by IMGT conventions from the conserved cysteine to phenylalanine. Clonality was computed by normalizing Shannon entropy by log2 of the number of productive unique TCRs and subtracting the result from 1. Scalp TCRbeta sequences were cross-referenced with sorted blood CD4 and CD8 repertoires so that the CD4 or CD8 identity of scalp clones could be inferred. TCRdb retrieved this table from immuneACCESS and kept in-frame rearrangements only. Not all clones are present; in checked studies, unresolved V genes account for under half, and no reason is known for the remainder. V and J calls and clone size are as listed in that table; D and trimming were resolved from the DNA. Recorded for this sample are some 14,000 clones; 50% to 60% of them occurred a single time. The top ten constitute 3.5% to 4% of the sample.

The CDR1 and CDR2 encoded by the germline V gene are MGHRA and YSYEKL. Trimming takes 0 bases from V and 0 bases from J, and the germline ends sit 9 bases apart. The CDR3 contains 16 residues, cysteine and phenylalanine counted. Only CDR3 DNA is held: 48 bases, read in frame from base 1. Summary of the overall study and its limitations: Unlike mouse skin, which is dominated by gammadelta T cells, normal human skin has resident alphabeta T cells that are also sequenced, and this complicates analysis of the scalp TCR repertoire. Lesional scalp, especially in alopecia totalis/universalis, showed higher clonality and more expanded CD8+ clones than normal scalp, suggesting antigenic drive. Compared with mice, TCR sequences shared between patients were less clear, possibly partly because of HLA diversity across the patient population.

The chain is encoded by TRBV4-1 joined to TRBJ2-1, with the D gene not confidently named. The origin of this receptor is a human donor with alopecia areata. Sequenced sample: CD4+ Tregs sorted from blood. In nucleotide form, the sequence is TGCGCCAGCAGCCAAGATTGGACCGTCTCCTACAATGAGCAGTTCTTC. Its protein reads: CASSQDWTVSYNEQFF.